The entry below describes one T cell receptor beta chain. The study drew participants aged about 18 to 95 years from roughly 25 US areas. Looked up from germline, CDR1 is SGHDT and CDR2 is YYEEEE. The CDR3 has 14 amino acids. V was pared by 4 bases and J by 0 bases, with 9 bases between. Only in-frame clones appear in the TCRdb table, and some are missing; sequencing was by immunoSEQ multiplex PCR. The sample lists about 63,000 clones; approximately 81% were seen once. The sample originates from a study of blood T cell repertoires in COVID-19. Looking at the study overall: Italy, Spain and the United States were the sources of the convalescent and acute COVID-19 samples.

This clonotype was sampled from a woman in her forties with acute COVID-19. V gene TRBV5-6 combines with J gene TRBJ2-3, with D unresolved. Sequencing used PBMCs or T cells enriched from blood (not recorded which). CDR3: CASSPSTSTDTQYF. The CDR3 region has the DNA TGTGCCAGCAGCCCCTCGACTAGCACAGATACGCAGTATTTT.